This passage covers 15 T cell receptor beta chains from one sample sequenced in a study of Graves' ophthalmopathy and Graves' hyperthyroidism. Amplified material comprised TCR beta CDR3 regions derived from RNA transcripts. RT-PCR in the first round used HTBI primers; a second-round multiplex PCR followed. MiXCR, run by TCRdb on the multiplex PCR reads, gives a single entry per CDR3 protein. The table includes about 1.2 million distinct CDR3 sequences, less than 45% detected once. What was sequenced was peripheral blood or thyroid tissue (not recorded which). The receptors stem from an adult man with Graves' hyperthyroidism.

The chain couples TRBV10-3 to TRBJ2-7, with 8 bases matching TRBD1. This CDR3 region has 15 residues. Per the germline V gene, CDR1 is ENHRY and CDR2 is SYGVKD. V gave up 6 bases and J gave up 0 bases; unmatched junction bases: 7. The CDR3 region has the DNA TGTGCCATCAGGGAAAGGGGGACAGGCTCCTACGAGCAGTACTTC. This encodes CAIRERGTGSYEQYF.

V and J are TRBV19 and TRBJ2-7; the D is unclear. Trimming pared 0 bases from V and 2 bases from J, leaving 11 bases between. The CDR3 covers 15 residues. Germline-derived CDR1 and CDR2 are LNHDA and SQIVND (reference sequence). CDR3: CASSIDVSPTYEQYF. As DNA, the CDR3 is TGTGCCAGTAGTATAGATGTGAGCCCTACCTACGAGCAGTACTTC.

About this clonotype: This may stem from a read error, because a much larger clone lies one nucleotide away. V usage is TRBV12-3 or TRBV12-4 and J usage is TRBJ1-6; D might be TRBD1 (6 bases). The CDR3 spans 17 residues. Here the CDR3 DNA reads TGTGCCGGCAGTTTGGACAGCCAGAGCTCCTATAATTCACCCCTCCACTTT. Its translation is CAGSLDSQSSYNSPLHF.

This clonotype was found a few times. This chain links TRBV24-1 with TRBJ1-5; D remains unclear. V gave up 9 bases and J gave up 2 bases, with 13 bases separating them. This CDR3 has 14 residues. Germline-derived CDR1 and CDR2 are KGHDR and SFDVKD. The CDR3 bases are TGTGCCACCCTCGGCTCTGAAGGCAATCAGCCCCAGCATTTT. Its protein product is CATLGSEGNQPQHF.

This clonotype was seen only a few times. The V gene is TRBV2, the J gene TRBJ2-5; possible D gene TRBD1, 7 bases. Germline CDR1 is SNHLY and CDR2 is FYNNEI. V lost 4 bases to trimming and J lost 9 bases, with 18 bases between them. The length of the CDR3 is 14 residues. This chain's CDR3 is CASSVGQGGQPQYF. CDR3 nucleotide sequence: TGTGCCAGCAGTGTTGGGCAGGGGGGTCAGCCCCAGTACTTC.

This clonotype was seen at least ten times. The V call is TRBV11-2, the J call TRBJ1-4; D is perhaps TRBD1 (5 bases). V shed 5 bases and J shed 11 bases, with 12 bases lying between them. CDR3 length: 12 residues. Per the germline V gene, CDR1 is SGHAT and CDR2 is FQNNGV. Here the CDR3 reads CASSHTRQKLFF. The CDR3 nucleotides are TGTGCCAGCAGCCATACCCGACAGAAACTGTTTTTT. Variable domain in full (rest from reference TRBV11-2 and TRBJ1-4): EAGVAQSPRYKIIEKRQSVAFWCNPISGHATLYWYQQILGQGPKLLIQFQNNGVVDDSQLPKDRFSAERLKGVDSTLKIQPAKLEDSAVYLCASSHTRQKLFFGSGTQLSVL.

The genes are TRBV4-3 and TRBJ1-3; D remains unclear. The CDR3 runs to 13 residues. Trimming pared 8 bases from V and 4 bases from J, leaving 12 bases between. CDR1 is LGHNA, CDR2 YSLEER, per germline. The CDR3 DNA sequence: TGCGCCAGCGGGATGAGGACGGGAAACACCATATATTTT. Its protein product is CASGMRTGNTIYF.

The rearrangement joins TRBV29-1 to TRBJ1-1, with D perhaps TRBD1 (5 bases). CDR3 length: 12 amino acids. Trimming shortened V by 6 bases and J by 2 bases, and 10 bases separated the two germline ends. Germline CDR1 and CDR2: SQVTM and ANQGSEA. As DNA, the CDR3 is TGCAGCGTAGTAACAGGCAACACTGAAGCTTTCTTT. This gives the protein CSVVTGNTEAFF.

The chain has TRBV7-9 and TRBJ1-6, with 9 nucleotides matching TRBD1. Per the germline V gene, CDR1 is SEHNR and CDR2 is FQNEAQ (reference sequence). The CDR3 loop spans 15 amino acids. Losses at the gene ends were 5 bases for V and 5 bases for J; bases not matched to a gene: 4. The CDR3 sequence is CASSGDRVNNSPLHF. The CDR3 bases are TGTGCCAGCAGCGGGGACAGGGTTAATAATTCACCCCTCCACTTT.

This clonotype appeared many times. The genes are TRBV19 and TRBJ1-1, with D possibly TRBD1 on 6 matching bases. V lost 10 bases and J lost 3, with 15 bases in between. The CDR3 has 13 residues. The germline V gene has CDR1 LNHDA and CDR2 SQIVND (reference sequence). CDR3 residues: CATSGGADTEAFF. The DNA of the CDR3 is TGTGCCACAAGCGGGGGCGCGGACACTGAAGCTTTCTTT.

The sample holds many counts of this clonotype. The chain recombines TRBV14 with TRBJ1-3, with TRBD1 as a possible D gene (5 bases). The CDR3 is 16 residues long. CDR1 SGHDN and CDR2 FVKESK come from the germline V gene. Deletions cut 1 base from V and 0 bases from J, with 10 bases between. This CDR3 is CASSQGDRISGNTIYF. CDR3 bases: TGTGCCAGCAGCCAAGGGGACCGCATCTCTGGAAACACCATATATTTT.

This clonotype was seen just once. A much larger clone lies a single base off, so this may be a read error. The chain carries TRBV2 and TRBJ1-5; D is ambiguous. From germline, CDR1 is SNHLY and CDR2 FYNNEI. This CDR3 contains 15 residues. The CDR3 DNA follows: TGTACCAGCAGTGAAGCGCTTCCGGGTAATCAGCCCCAGCATTTT. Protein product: CTSSEALPGNQPQHF.

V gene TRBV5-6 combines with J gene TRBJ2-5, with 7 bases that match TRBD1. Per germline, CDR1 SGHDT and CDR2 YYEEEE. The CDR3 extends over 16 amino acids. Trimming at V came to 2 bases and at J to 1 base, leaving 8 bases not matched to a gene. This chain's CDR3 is CASSFPDRPAQETQYF. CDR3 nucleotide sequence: TGTGCCAGCAGCTTCCCGGACAGGCCTGCCCAAGAGACCCAGTACTTC. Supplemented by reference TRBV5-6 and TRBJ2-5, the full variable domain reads DAGVTQSPTHLIKTRGQQVTLRCSPKSGHDTVSWYQQALGQGPQFIFQYYEEEERQRGNFPDRFSGHQFPNYSSELNVNALLLGDSALYLCASSFPDRPAQETQYFGPGTRLLVL.

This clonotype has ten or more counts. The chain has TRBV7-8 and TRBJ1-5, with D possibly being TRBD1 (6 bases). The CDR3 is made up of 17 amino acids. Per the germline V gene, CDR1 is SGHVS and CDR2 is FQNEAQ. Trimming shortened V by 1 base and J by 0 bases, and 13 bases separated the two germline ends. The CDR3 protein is CASSLVGTSYSNQPQHF. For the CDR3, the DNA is TGTGCCAGCAGCTTAGTCGGGACATCATATAGCAATCAGCCCCAGCATTTT. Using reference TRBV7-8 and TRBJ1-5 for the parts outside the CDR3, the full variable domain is GAGVSQSPRYKVAKRGQDVALRCDPISGHVSLFWYQQALGQGPEFLTYFQNEAQLDKSGLPSDRFFAERPEGSVSTLKIQRTQQEDSAVYLCASSLVGTSYSNQPQHFGDGTRLSIL.

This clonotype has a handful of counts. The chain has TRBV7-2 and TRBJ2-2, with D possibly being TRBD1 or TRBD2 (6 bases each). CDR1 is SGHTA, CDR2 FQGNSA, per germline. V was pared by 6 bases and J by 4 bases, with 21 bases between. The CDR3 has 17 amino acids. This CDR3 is CASSRGAGNPSTGELFF. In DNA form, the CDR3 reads TGTGCCAGCAGTAGGGGGGCCGGGAACCCGAGCACCGGGGAGCTGTTTTTT.